The entry below describes one T cell receptor (beta chain). The antigen is not known. The Oncomine TCR Beta short-read assay generated sequence data from the DNA of cultured CD4+ T cells. From CD4+ T cells that had been cultured, genomic DNA was extracted. TCRdb reprocessed the PCR reads via MiXCR and lists one record per CDR3 protein. The data contain fewer than 15,000 distinct CDR3 sequences, under 75% of them singletons. Regarding treatment: approximately nine-day PBMC culture with coronavirus spike peptide pools or control peptides (ViraFEST assay). PCR positivity dates ran from March to December 2020, preceding US Alpha, Beta and Delta variants. The CDR3 is 14 residues long. Looked up from germline, CDR1 is SGHRS and CDR2 is YFSETQ. V lost 3 bases to trimming and J lost 4 bases, with 13 bases between them. The sample originates from a study of vaccination and CD4 T cells after COVID-19. Study background: Convalescent cases comprised fewer than ten mild and one severe, all SARS-CoV-2 positive by nasal swab PCR.

The TCR originated in a human donor who had recovered from COVID-19. Source material: CD4+ T cells from blood, cultured in vitro. The V gene is TRBV5-1, the J gene TRBJ1-1, with a tentative D call TRBD1 (6 bases). The CDR3 DNA reads as TGCGCCAGCAGCTCACAGGGTGAGAGCACTGAAGCTTTCTTT. It codes for CASSSQGESTEAFF.